The next 16 T cell receptor beta chains were all read from a single sample in a study of CD8 T cells in Susac syndrome. With random hexamers, reverse transcription was performed on roughly 0.5 to 1 ug of RNA. TCRdb re-called the immunoSEQ multiplex PCR reads through MiXCR, storing one row per CDR3 protein. The sample has some 110,000 distinct CDR3 sequences, nearly 96% seen once; the top ten hold over 0.12%. Input material: CD4+ T cells from PBMCs. These receptors came from a human donor with Susac syndrome.

This chain links TRBV12-3 or TRBV12-4 with TRBJ2-7; 9 bases fit TRBD1. The V gene end was trimmed by 2 bases and the J gene end by 4 bases; junction bases not matched to a gene: 6. The CDR3 length is 15 residues. DNA of the CDR3: TGTGCCAGCAGTTTAAGGAGGGGACAGGGATACGAGCAGTACTTC. Amino acid sequence: CASSLRRGQGYEQYF.

This clonotype appeared once. The V and J genes are TRBV24-1 and TRBJ2-1; D remains ambiguous. The ends were cut back, 4 bases at V and 5 bases at J, with 8 bases in the middle. The CDR3 is made up of 13 amino acids. Germline loops: CDR1 KGHDR, CDR2 SFDVKD. In nucleotides, the CDR3 is TGTGCCACCAGTGACCGGAACGACAATGAGCAGTTCTTC. It codes for CATSDRNDNEQFF.

In DNA form, the CDR3 reads TGCACTATCGGGCGGAGTGCCAATGAGCAGTTCTTC. Translated: CTIGRSANEQFF. The chain links TRBV20-1 to TRBJ2-1; D is unclear. CDR3 size: 12 residues. From germline, CDR1 is DFQATT and CDR2 SNEGSKA (reference sequence).

The genes are TRBV11-2 and TRBJ2-7; D may be TRBD1 (6 bases). The length of the CDR3 is 14 residues. The germline V gene has CDR1 SGHAT and CDR2 FQNNGV. The V gene lost 6 bases and the J gene lost 3 bases, with 15 bases spanning the gap. CDR3: CASRGVGAIYEQYF. The CDR3 DNA follows: TGTGCCAGCAGGGGGGTGGGGGCGATCTACGAGCAGTACTTC.

A remark on this clonotype: As the CDR3 is not closed by the conserved phenylalanine or tryptophan, this likely results from a read error. The DNA is omitted, as the CDR3 cannot be located on it reliably, and the CDR3 follows TCRdb's listing. The genes are TRBV20-1 and TRBJ2-4; TRBD1, the table's D call, lacks a check against the DNA. Germline values: CDR1 DFQATT, CDR2 SNEGSKA (reference sequence). The CDR3 spans 14 residues, counting both ends. The CDR3 region is CSARDPSGAGIPII.

This sequence joins TRBV5-1 and TRBJ2-2, with D perhaps TRBD1 or TRBD2 (5 bases each). Trimming pared 1 base from V and 2 bases from J, leaving 12 bases between. The CDR3 runs 16 residues. Per germline, CDR1 SGHRS and CDR2 YFSETQ. The chain's CDR3 is CASSLQGAVNTGELFF. The CDR3, as DNA: TGCGCCAGCAGCTTGCAGGGAGCGGTAAACACCGGGGAGCTGTTTTTT. Supplemented by reference TRBV5-1 and TRBJ2-2, the full variable domain reads KAGVTQTPRYLIKTRGQQVTLSCSPISGHRSVSWYQQTPGQGLQFLFEYFSETQRNKGNFPGRFSGRQFSNSRSEMNVSTLELGDSALYLCASSLQGAVNTGELFFGEGSRLTVL.

CDR3 bases: TGTGCCAGCAGACTTGTCAAGGGAGCACACCAAGAGACCCAGTACTTC. This codes for CASRLVKGAHQETQYF. This chain uses TRBV7-9 with TRBJ2-5; the D gene is possibly TRBD2 (5 bases). The CDR3 loop spans 16 amino acids. Germline V gives CDR1 SEHNR, CDR2 FQNEAQ (reference sequence). V was cut by 6 bases and J by 0 bases, with 17 bases left in between.

In regard to this clonotype: A read error may account for a junction end that differs from germline. The rearrangement links TRBV7-9 to TRBJ2-7, with 7 bases identical to TRBD1. There are 12 residues in the CDR3. The germline V gene encodes CDR1 SEHNR and CDR2 FQNEAQ (reference sequence). The DNA of the CDR3 is TGTGCCAGCAGCTCGACAGGGTCTGAGCGGTACTTC. Protein sequence: CASSSTGSERYF.

The V gene is TRBV6-2 or TRBV6-3, the J gene TRBJ2-1, with D possibly being TRBD1 (6 bases). In germline, CDR1 is MNHEY, CDR2 SVGEGT. Between the trimmed V and J ends, which lost 9 bases and 3 bases, there was a span of 12 bases. The CDR3 sequence is 13 residues long. This chain's CDR3 is CASTRGYYNEQFF. CDR3 sequence (DNA): TGTGCCAGTACTAGGGGGTACTACAATGAGCAGTTCTTC.

The V gene is TRBV9, the J gene TRBJ1-1; D is uncertain. From germline, CDR1 is SGDLS and CDR2 YYNGEE. CDR3 length: 13 amino acids. V was cut by 4 bases and J by 3 bases, with 10 bases left in between. In DNA form, the CDR3 reads TGTGCCAGCAGCCTCGATCGGGACACTGAAGCTTTCTTT. Encoded protein: CASSLDRDTEAFF.

The rearrangement uses TRBV29-1 and TRBJ2-1, with 11 bases identical to TRBD2. Germline CDR1 and CDR2: SQVTM and ANQGSEA. With V trimmed by 4 bases and J by 8 bases, 4 bases remained unmatched. CDR3 length equals 13 residues. The CDR3 DNA follows: TGCAGCGTTGGGTGGGGACTAGCGGATGAGCAGTTCTTC. As protein: CSVGWGLADEQFF.

This clonotype was counted a single time. The rearrangement links TRBV6-6 to TRBJ2-7; tentative D call: TRBD1 (6 bases). Germline CDR1 and CDR2: MNHNY and SVGAGI (reference sequence). The length of the CDR3 is 13 residues. Trimming cost V 5 bases and J 2 bases, with 10 bases left between them. The CDR3 region is CASSRGTTYEQYF. Here the CDR3 DNA reads TGTGCCAGCAGTAGGGGGACCACCTACGAGCAGTACTTC.

This chain joins TRBV3-1 and TRBJ2-7, with 7 bases identical to TRBD2. Trimming removed 2 bases from V and 7 bases from J; junction bases left unmatched: 8. The CDR3 is 14 residues long. In germline, CDR1 is LGHDT, CDR2 YNNKEL (reference sequence). The CDR3 bases are TGTGCCAGCAGCCAACTCGGAATAGCGGGTGAGCAGTACTTC. Residues: CASSQLGIAGEQYF.

The V gene is TRBV9, the J gene TRBJ2-6; D is possibly TRBD1 or TRBD2 (7 bases each). The CDR3 contains 17 residues. CDR1 SGDLS and CDR2 YYNGEE come from the germline V gene. V was cut by 3 bases and J by 1 base, with 14 bases left in between. This CDR3 is CASSERDSPSGANVLTF. CDR3 nucleotides: TGTGCCAGCAGCGAGCGGGACAGCCCTTCTGGGGCCAACGTCCTGACTTTC.

This clonotype was picked up one time. The rearrangement uses TRBV12-3 or TRBV12-4 and TRBJ2-7; D might be TRBD2 (5 bases). V shed 6 bases and J shed 5 bases, with 20 bases lying between them. The CDR3 has 15 residues. The CDR3 DNA is TGTGCCAGCAGCGCAGAGCTAGCTATAAGGAACGAGCAGTACTTC. Its protein product is CASSAELAIRNEQYF.

The table lists this clonotype with a few counts. The chain couples TRBV4-3 to TRBJ1-1, with D unclear. This CDR3 is built from 14 residues. Trimming removed 1 base at V and 1 base at J, with 7 bases between. The germline V gene has CDR1 LGHNA and CDR2 YSLEER. The CDR3 spells CASSQAWGNTEAFF. The CDR3 DNA sequence: TGCGCCAGCAGCCAAGCGTGGGGGAACACTGAAGCTTTCTTT.